The rows below give T cell receptor beta chains drawn from one sample of a study of T-cell memory formation after mild COVID-19. TCRdb re-derived calls from the 5' RACE reads in MiXCR, one entry per CDR3 protein. The data show around 300,000 distinct CDR3 sequences, just under 20% seen once. Sequencing input: PBMCs or a T cell subset sorted from them (not recorded which). The receptors were sampled from a man aged 18 to 30 who had mild COVID-19 (a few samples of this study predate the infection). Cell type and time point are not known. The conserved cysteine and the conserved F or W are not part of the CDR3 here. The size of a clone is reported for some rows only, either as once, few or many, or as a class for expanded clones.

J	V	size	CDR3
TRBJ2-5	TRBV6-1	NA	ASSWTSQETQY
TRBJ1-1	TRBV6-6	few	ASSGSTNTEAF
TRBJ2-5	TRBV7-2	NA	ASSLEGWGTQY
TRBJ2-5	TRBV7-2	few	ASGLDGRGRETQY
TRBJ2-3	TRBV15	NA	ATSRTRSGGGTDTQY
TRBJ2-1	TRBV11-2	few	ASSSGTLGEQF
TRBJ1-1	TRBV28	NA	ASRGRGQNTEAF
TRBJ2-7	TRBV4-3	NA	ASSDRDREYEQY
TRBJ1-1	TRBV7-3	few	ASSPTTGGNTEAF
TRBJ1-6	TRBV27	NA	ASSTSRRGQTSSYNSPLH
TRBJ2-1	TRBV6-2/TRBV6-3	NA	ASNYRGNEQF
TRBJ2-1	TRBV2	NA	ASSGTSGDRF
TRBJ1-6	TRBV20-1	NA	SARELGGGSPLH
TRBJ1-6	TRBV9	few	ASSVADINSPLH
TRBJ2-5	TRBV5-5	NA	ASSLEGSSQETQY
TRBJ2-3	TRBV4-3	NA	ASSPQGESVDTQY
TRBJ2-1	TRBV6-5	few	ASRLPDNEQF
TRBJ1-1	TRBV30	NA	AWSAQGGKAF
TRBJ2-1	TRBV5-6	NA	PSSEPPGTATYNEQF
TRBJ2-7	TRBV11-2	few	ASSLARPSPYEQY
TRBJ2-3	TRBV2	few	ASSDAPGTDTQY
TRBJ2-3	TRBV24-1	many	ATSFSATDTQY
TRBJ1-5	TRBV4-3	NA	ASSQDSVVAGQPQH
TRBJ2-7	TRBV10-1	NA	ASSEDPGSNEQY
TRBJ2-7	TRBV11-1	NA	ASSYGPSEQY
TRBJ1-2	TRBV12-3/TRBV12-4	NA	ASSFASGDRGSHGYT
TRBJ2-1	TRBV12-3/TRBV12-4	NA	ASIPGQYNEQF
TRBJ2-5	TRBV4-1	few	ASSPTSAETQY
TRBJ2-7	TRBV2	NA	ASSESPGSYEQY
TRBJ2-1	TRBV6-5	NA	ASRTGQGVNEQF
TRBJ2-2	TRBV7-9	few	ATLGLGNTGELF
TRBJ2-7	TRBV7-2	NA	ASSYTSAYEQY
TRBJ2-3	TRBV18	few	ASSPSLAGSFTDTQY
TRBJ1-1	TRBV9	few	ASSRDPNSEAF
TRBJ1-1	TRBV7-2	few	ASSLRSGGNTEAF
TRBJ2-7	TRBV12-3/TRBV12-4	NA	ASSGRDRGSEQY
TRBJ2-7	TRBV6-2/TRBV6-3	NA	ASRYTAGGPADEQY
TRBJ2-4	TRBV7-8	few	ASSPRRGANIQY
TRBJ1-5	TRBV20-1	NA	SAYRQGEQPQH
TRBJ1-1	TRBV7-9	few	ASSLGAGYVYTEAF